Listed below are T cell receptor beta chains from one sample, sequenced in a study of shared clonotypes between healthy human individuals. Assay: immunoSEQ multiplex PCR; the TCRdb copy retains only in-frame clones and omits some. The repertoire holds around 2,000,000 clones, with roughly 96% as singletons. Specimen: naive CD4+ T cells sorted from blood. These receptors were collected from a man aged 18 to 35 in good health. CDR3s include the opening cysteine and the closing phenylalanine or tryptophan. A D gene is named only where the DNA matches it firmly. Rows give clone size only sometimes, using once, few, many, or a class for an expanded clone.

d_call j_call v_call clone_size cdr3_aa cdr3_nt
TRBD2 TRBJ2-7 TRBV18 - CASLPGLAAEQYF TGTGCCAGCCTCCCGGGACTAGCCGCCGAGCAGTACTTC
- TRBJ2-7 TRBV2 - CASRRTALYEQYF TGTGCCAGCAGGCGGACAGCTCTCTACGAGCAGTACTTC
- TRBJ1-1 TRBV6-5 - CASSYRTGNTEAFF TGTGCCAGCAGTTACCGAACAGGGAACACTGAAGCTTTCTTT
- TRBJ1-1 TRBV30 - CAWSVGPEAFF TGTGCCTGGAGTGTGGGACCTGAAGCTTTCTTT
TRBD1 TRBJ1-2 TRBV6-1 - CASSSGTGYNYGYTF TGTGCCAGCAGCTCCGGGACAGGGTATAACTATGGCTACACCTTC
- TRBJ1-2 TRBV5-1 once CASSLGGTPGGYTF TGCGCCAGCAGCTTGGGAGGGACCCCAGGTGGCTACACCTTC
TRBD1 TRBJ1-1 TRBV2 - CASSVTGTVNTEAFF TGTGCCAGCAGTGTCACCGGGACAGTGAACACTGAAGCTTTCTTT
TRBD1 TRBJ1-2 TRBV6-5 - CASGQGQAYGYTF TGTGCCAGCGGTCAGGGACAGGCCTATGGCTACACCTTC
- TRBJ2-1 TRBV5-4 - CASSPGGFNEQFF TGTGCCAGCAGCCCCGGTGGATTCAATGAGCAGTTCTTC
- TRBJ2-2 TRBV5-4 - CASSNPGTLTGELFF TGTGCCAGCAGCAACCCCGGGACCCTCACCGGGGAGCTGTTTTTT
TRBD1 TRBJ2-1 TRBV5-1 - CASSSTGYNEQFF TGCGCCAGCAGCTCGACAGGGTACAATGAGCAGTTCTTC
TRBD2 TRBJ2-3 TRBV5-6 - CASSSWRGNTPDTQYF TGTGCCAGCAGCTCCTGGCGGGGGAACACACCAGATACGCAGTATTTT
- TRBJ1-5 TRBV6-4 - CASSGPRVGGSNQPQHF TGTGCCAGCAGTGGGCCCCGAGTGGGAGGATCAAATCAGCCCCAGCATTTT
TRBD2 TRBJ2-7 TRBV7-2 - CASSAGGLAGGLYEQYF TGTGCCAGCAGCGCAGGTGGGCTAGCGGGAGGGCTCTACGAGCAGTACTTC
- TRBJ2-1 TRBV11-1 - CASTLSRGNEQFF TGTGCCAGCACCCTAAGCAGGGGAAATGAGCAGTTCTTC
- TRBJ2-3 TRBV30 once CAWSPGMDSTDTQYF TGTGCCTGGAGCCCAGGTATGGACAGCACAGATACGCAGTATTTT
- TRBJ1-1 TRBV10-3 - CAIRDDRNTEAFF TGTGCCATCAGAGATGACAGGAACACTGAAGCTTTCTTT
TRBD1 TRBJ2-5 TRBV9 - CASSVEGGGETQYF TGTGCCAGCAGCGTAGAAGGGGGCGGCGAGACCCAGTACTTC
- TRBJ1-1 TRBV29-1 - CSVVDTEAFF TGCAGCGTTGTTGACACTGAAGCTTTCTTT
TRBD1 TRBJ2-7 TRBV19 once CASSIGQDISYEQYF TGTGCCAGTAGTATTGGACAGGATATTTCCTACGAGCAGTACTTC
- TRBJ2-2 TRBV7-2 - CASSSRRSGELFF TGTGCCAGCAGCTCACGACGGTCCGGGGAGCTGTTTTTT
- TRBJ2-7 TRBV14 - CASSRIASEQYF TGTGCCAGCAGCCGCATCGCTAGCGAGCAGTACTTC
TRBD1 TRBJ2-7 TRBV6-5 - CASSRTGTGGEQYF TGTGCCAGCAGCAGAACCGGGACAGGGGGCGAGCAGTACTTC
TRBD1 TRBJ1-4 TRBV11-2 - CASSPDRASEKLFF TGTGCCAGCAGTCCGGACAGGGCAAGCGAAAAACTGTTTTTT
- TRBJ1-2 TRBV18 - CASSPPTDVYGYTF TGTGCCAGCTCACCACCAACAGACGTCTATGGCTACACCTTC
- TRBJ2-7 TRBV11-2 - CASTKMLQGSYEQYF TGTGCCAGCACCAAAATGCTACAGGGTTCCTACGAGCAGTACTTC
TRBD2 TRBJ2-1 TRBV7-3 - CASSQTSGLAGTGNEQFF TGTGCCAGCAGCCAAACCTCGGGACTAGCGGGGACGGGCAATGAGCAGTTCTTC
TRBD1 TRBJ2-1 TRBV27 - CASIPGTDYNEQFF TGTGCCAGCATCCCCGGGACAGATTACAATGAGCAGTTCTTC
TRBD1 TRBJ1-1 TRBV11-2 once CASSSGTGWSAFF TGTGCCAGCAGCTCTGGGACAGGGTGGTCGGCTTTCTTT
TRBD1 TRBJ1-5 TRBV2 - CASADRGQGNQPQHF TGTGCCAGCGCTGACAGGGGTCAGGGCAATCAGCCCCAGCATTTT
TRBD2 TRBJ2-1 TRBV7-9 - CASSLGLAWKNEQFF TGTGCCAGCAGCTTAGGACTAGCTTGGAAGAATGAGCAGTTCTTC
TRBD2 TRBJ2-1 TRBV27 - CASSLTGGGNEQFF TGTGCCAGCAGTTTAACGGGAGGGGGCAATGAGCAGTTCTTC
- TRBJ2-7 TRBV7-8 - CASSPRTKPYEQYF TGTGCCAGCAGCCCACGGACTAAACCCTACGAGCAGTACTTC
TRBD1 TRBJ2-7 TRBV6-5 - CASSSPGQVTYEQYF TGTGCCAGCAGTTCTCCCGGACAGGTAACCTACGAGCAGTACTTC
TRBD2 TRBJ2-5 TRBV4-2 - CASSQVQVGGAGTQYF TGTGCCAGCAGCCAAGTACAGGTCGGGGGGGCTGGGACCCAGTACTTC
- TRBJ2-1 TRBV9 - CASSARQEGIGQFF TGTGCCAGCAGCGCTAGACAGGAGGGGATCGGGCAGTTCTTC
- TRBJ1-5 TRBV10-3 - CAISARDNDSNQPQHF TGTGCCATCAGTGCACGGGACAACGATAGCAATCAGCCCCAGCATTTT
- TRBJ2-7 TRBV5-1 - CASSLGKTGSGEQYF TGCGCCAGCAGCTTGGGTAAAACAGGATCCGGCGAGCAGTACTTC
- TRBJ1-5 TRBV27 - CASSLVRSNQPQHF TGTGCCAGCAGTTTGGTTCGCAGCAATCAGCCCCAGCATTTT
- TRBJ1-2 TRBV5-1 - CASSPNVDGYTF TGCGCCAGCAGCCCGAACGTGGATGGCTACACCTTC
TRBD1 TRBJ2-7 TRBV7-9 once CASSQGTGGEQYF TGTGCCAGCAGCCAAGGCACAGGGGGAGAGCAGTACTTC
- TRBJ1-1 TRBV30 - CAWRTGLNTEAFF TGTGCCTGGAGGACAGGACTAAACACTGAAGCTTTCTTT
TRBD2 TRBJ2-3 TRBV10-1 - CASSAGGNTQYF TGCGCCAGCAGCGCGGGAGGTAATACGCAGTATTTT
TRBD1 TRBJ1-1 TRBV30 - CAWSSTGAGNTEAFF TGTGCCTGGAGTTCCACAGGGGCGGGGAACACTGAAGCTTTCTTT
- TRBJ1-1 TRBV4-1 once CASSHLEGNTEAFF TGCGCCAGCAGCCATCTCGAGGGAAACACTGAAGCTTTCTTT
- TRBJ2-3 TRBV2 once CASRRGDTQYF TGTGCCAGCAGGCGGGGAGATACGCAGTATTTT
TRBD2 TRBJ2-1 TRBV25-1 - CASSDLAGFSYNEQFF TGTGCCAGCAGTGATCTAGCGGGGTTCTCCTACAATGAGCAGTTCTTC
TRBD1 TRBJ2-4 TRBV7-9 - CASSLFRGRENIQYF TGTGCCAGCAGCCTATTCAGGGGGCGGGAAAACATTCAGTACTTC
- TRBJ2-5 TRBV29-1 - CSVEVGSGIQKETQYF TGCAGCGTTGAAGTAGGGTCAGGCATCCAAAAAGAGACCCAGTACTTC
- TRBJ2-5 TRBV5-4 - CASSLVGASSVTQYF TGTGCCAGCAGCTTGGTGGGGGCTAGTAGTGTGACCCAGTACTTC
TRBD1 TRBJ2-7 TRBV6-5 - CASSYRTGGSYEQYF TGTGCCAGCAGTTACCGGACAGGGGGCTCCTACGAGCAGTACTTC
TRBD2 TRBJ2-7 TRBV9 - CASSVEGGTGYEQYF TGTGCCAGCAGCGTAGAGGGAGGGACGGGCTACGAGCAGTACTTC
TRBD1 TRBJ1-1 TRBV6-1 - CATADRALDTEAFF TGTGCCACGGCCGACAGGGCTTTGGACACTGAAGCTTTCTTT
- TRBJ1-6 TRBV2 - CASRAEGSPLHF TGTGCCAGCAGGGCGGAGGGTTCACCCCTCCACTTT
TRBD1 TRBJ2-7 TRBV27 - CASMILGTGTYEQYF TGTGCCAGCATGATTTTAGGGACAGGGACCTACGAGCAGTACTTC
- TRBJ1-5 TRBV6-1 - CASGGVQPQHF TGTGCCAGCGGGGGCGTTCAGCCCCAGCATTTT
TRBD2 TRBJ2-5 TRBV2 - CASSEGFTGLAGTQYF TGTGCCAGCAGTGAAGGATTTACGGGACTAGCCGGGACCCAGTACTTC